The T cell receptor (beta chain) described here comes from a study of T cells after yellow fever vaccination. Overall study context: Sorting of the EM, EMRA, CM and Tscm memory subsets was carried out using CD3, CD45RA, CCR7 and CD95. The study, taken as a whole, reports: Among sorted memory subsets on day 0, almost all vaccine-responding clonotypes fell below detection. Although the secondary response was weaker, it peaked faster, at day 5 versus 15.

TCRdb itself ran the 5' RACE reads through MiXCR, one entry per CDR3 protein. Here the sample spans tens of thousands of distinct CDR3 sequences, under 5.5% being singletons. This clonotype was picked up many times. This CDR3 is 16 amino acids long. CDR1 and CDR2 (germline): SGHRS, YFSETQ. V dropped 2 bases and J dropped 3 bases, with 17 bases sitting between them. The sequence derives from a man younger than 30 who received the YFV17D yellow fever vaccine. Sequencing was performed on PBMCs, either bulk or a sorted T-cell subset (CD4+, CD8+, memory, or dextramer-sorted; not recorded which), taken on the day of the yellow fever booster vaccination. This rearrangement joins TRBV5-1 to TRBJ1-1; D may be TRBD1 (5 bases). CDR3 in DNA: TGCGCCAGCAGCTTTTACCGAGGGGAAACGGACACTGAAGCTTTCTTT. Its translation is CASSFYRGETDTEAFF.